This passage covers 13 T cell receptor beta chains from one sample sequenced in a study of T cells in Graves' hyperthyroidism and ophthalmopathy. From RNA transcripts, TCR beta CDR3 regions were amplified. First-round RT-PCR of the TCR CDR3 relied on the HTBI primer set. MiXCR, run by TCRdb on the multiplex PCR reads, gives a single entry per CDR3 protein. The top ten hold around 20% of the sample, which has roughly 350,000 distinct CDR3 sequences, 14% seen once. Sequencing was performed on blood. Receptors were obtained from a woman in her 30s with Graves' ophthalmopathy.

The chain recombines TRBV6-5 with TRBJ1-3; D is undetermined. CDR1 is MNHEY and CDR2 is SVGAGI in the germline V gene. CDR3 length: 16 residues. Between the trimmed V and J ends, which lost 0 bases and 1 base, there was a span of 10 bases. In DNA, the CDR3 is TGTGCCAGCAGTTACTCAGAAGGGCGGTCTGGAAACACCATATATTTT. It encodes CASSYSEGRSGNTIYF.

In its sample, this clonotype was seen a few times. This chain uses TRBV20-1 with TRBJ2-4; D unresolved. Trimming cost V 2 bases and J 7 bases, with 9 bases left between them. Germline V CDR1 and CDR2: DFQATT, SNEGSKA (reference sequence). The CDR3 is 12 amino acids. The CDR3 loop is CSARIGPNIQYF. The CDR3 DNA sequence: TGCAGTGCTAGAATCGGACCCAACATTCAGTACTTC.

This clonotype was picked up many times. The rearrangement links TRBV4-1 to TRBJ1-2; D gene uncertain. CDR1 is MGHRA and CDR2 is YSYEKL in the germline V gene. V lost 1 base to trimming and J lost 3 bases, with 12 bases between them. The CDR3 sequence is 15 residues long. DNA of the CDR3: TGCGCCAGCAGCCAAGGACGACGGGGATACTATGGCTACACCTTC. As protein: CASSQGRRGYYGYTF.

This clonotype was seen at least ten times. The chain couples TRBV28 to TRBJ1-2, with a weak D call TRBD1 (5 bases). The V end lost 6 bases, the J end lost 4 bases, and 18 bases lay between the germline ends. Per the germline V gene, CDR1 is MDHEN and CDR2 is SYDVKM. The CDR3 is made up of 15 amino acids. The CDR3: CASSPFLGAGYGYTF. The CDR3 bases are TGTGCCAGCAGCCCCTTTTTAGGGGCCGGCTATGGCTACACCTTC.

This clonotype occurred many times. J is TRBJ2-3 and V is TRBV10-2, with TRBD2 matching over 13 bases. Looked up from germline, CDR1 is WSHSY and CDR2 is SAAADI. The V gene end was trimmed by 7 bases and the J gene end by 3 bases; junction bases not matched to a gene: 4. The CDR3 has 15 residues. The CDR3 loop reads CASTLTSGGTDTQYF. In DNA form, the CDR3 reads TGCGCCAGCACCCTGACTAGCGGGGGGACAGATACGCAGTATTTT.

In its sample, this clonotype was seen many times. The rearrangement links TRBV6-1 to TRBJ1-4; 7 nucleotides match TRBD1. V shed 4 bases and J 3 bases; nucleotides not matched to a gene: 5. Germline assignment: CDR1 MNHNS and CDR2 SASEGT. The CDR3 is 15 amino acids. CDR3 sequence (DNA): TGTGCCAGCAGTGGAAGGGACAGCCCTAATGAAAAACTGTTTTTT. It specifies CASSGRDSPNEKLFF.

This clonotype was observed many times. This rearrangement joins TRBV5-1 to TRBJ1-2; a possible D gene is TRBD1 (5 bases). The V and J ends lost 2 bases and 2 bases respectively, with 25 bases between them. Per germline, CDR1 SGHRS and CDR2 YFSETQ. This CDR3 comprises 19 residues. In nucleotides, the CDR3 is TGCGCCAGCAGCTTCGGGAACCTGATTAGGGGTCTTGAGAACTATGGCTACACCTTC. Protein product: CASSFGNLIRGLENYGYTF.

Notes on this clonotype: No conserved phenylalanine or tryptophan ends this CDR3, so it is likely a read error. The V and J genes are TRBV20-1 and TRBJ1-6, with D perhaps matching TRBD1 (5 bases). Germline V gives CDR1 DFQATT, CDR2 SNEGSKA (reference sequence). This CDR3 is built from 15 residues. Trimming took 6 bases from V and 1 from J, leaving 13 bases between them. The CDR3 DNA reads TGCAGTGCCAAGTCCGGGGGTTCCTATAATTCACCCCTCCACATT. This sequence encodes CSAKSGGSYNSPLHI.

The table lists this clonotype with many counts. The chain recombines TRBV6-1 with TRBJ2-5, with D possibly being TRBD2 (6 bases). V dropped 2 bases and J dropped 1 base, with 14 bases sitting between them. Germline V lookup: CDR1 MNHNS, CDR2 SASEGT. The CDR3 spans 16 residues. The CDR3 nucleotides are TGTGCCAGCAGTGAATTTTCGGGTAGCGGCCAAGAGACCCAGTACTTC. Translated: CASSEFSGSGQETQYF.

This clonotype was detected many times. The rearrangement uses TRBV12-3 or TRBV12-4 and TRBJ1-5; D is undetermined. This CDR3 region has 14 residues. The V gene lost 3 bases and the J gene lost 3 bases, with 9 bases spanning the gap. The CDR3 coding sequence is TGTGCCAGCAGTTTGCGTAGGGCCAATCAGCCCCAGCATTTT. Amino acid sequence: CASSLRRANQPQHF.

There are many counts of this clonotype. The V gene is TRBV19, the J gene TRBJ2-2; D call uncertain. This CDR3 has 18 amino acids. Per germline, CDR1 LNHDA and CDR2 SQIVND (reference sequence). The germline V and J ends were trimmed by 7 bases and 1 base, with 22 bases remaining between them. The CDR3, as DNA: TGTGCCAGTAAAAAAAGCCGGTGGGGTTCTAGGAACACCGGGGAGCTGTTTTTT. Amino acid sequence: CASKKSRWGSRNTGELFF.

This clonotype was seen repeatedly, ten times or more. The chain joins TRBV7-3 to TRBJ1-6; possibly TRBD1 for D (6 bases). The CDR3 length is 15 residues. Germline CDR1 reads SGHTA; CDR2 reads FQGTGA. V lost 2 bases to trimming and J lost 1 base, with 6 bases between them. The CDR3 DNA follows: TGTGCCAGCAGCTTAGACAGGTCCTATAATTCACCCCTCCACTTT. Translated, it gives CASSLDRSYNSPLHF.

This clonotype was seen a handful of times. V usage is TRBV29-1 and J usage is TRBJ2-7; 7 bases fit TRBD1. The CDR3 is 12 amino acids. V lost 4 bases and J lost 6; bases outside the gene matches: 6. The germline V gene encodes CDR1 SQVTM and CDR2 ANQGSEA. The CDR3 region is CSVVDRVREQYF. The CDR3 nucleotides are TGCAGCGTTGTCGACAGGGTCCGCGAGCAGTACTTC.